This T cell receptor (beta chain) was captured by sequencing in a study of blood T cell repertoires in COVID-19. Study overall: Italy, Spain and the United States were the sources of the convalescent and acute COVID-19 samples.

The length of the CDR3 is 19 residues. Germline assignment: CDR1 MNHNS and CDR2 SASEGT. Trimming at V came to 3 bases and at J to 3 bases, leaving 17 bases not matched to a gene. Profiling relied on immunoSEQ multiplex PCR, and the TCRdb table lists in-frame clones only, not all of them. The sample holds roughly 260,000 clones, around 82% seen once. The sequencing sample was made of peripheral blood. The receptor was derived from an elderly woman with active or convalescent COVID-19. V gene TRBV6-1 combines with J gene TRBJ2-5; 9 positions agree with TRBD2. The CDR3 loop reads CASSDGLASGMGIKETQYF. In nucleotides, the CDR3 is TGTGCCAGCAGTGATGGGTTGGCTAGCGGGATGGGGATAAAAGAGACCCAGTACTTC.